A single sample is the source of the 11 T cell receptor beta chains below, sequenced in a study of OX40 agonist ivuxolimab in advanced cancers. Sequencing was performed with immunoSEQ multiplex PCR; in TCRdb, only in-frame clones are kept and a portion is missing. This sample has 20,000 to 30,000 clones, with around 79% found just once. Sequencing used CD4+ or CD8+ T cells sorted from blood, obtained in a trial of the OX40 agonist ivuxolimab. Source of these receptors: an adult with an advanced solid tumor such as melanoma, head and neck, liver or kidney cancer.

V is TRBV4-1 and J is TRBJ2-4, with D hard to call. Trimming removed 1 base at V and 7 bases at J, with 11 bases between. The V gene's germline CDR1 is MGHRA and CDR2 YSYEKL. The CDR3 is 14 residues long. This CDR3 is CASSQGLLGNIQYF. The CDR3 DNA sequence: TGCGCCAGCAGCCAAGGTCTCCTGGGGAACATTCAGTACTTC.

The chain links TRBV21-1 to TRBJ1-2. TRBV21-1 is listed as a pseudogene. This CDR3 has 13 residues. CDR3 sequence: CASIRAGRFGYTF. In DNA form, the CDR3 reads TGTGCCAGCATCCGGGCCGGAAGGTTTGGCTACACCTTC.

The V gene is TRBV30, the J gene TRBJ2-2; 9 bases match TRBD2. The CDR3 sequence is 16 residues long. The J segment lost 4 bases and the V segment lost 1 base, leaving 7 bases of the junction unmatched. Per germline, CDR1 GTSNPN and CDR2 SVGIG (reference sequence). The CDR3 DNA sequence: TGTGCCTGGAGTGCAGATAGCGGGGGACTCACCGGGGAGCTGTTTTTT. It specifies CAWSADSGGLTGELFF.

The rearrangement uses TRBV28 and TRBJ1-5; 7 bases are shared with TRBD1. The germline V gene has CDR1 MDHEN and CDR2 SYDVKM. This CDR3 has 14 residues. V dropped 2 bases and J dropped 6; count of bases not matched to a gene: 4. The CDR3: CASSLRDRGQPQHF. DNA for the CDR3: TGTGCCAGCAGTTTAAGGGACAGAGGTCAGCCCCAGCATTTT.

This clone was seen only a few times. V is TRBV28 and J is TRBJ2-2; 7 positions match TRBD1. After removal of 4 bases from V and 3 bases from J, the junction contained 8 bases not matched to a gene. Germline V gene lookup returns CDR1 MDHEN and CDR2 SYDVKM. The CDR3 has 16 amino acids. The CDR3 nucleotides read TGTGCCAGCAGTTCAGAGGGGGCAGCCTACACCGGGGAGCTGTTTTTT. It translates to CASSSEGAAYTGELFF.

The chain employs TRBV18 and TRBJ1-6, with no clear D. This CDR3 spans 15 amino acids. The germline V gene has CDR1 KGHSH and CDR2 LQKENI. Trimming shortened V by 5 bases and J by 8 bases, and 16 bases separated the two germline ends. The CDR3 loop is CASSKNPEMHSPLHF. CDR3 bases: TGTGCCAGCTCAAAAAACCCGGAGATGCATTCACCCCTCCACTTT.

This sequence joins TRBV5-6 and TRBJ2-7; a weak D match, TRBD1 (6 bases). The CDR3 has 14 amino acids. V was shortened by 2 bases and J by 6 bases, with 15 bases between the two germline ends. CDR1 is SGHDT, CDR2 YYEEEE, per germline. CDR3 region: CASSFGTYSSEQYF. The CDR3 nucleotides are TGTGCCAGCAGCTTCGGGACATACTCAAGCGAGCAGTACTTC.

This clone has only a few counts. The genes are TRBV5-1 and TRBJ2-2, with D unresolved. This CDR3 contains 17 residues. Germline V lookup: CDR1 SGHRS, CDR2 YFSETQ. Trimming took off 1 base at V and 4 bases at J, with 17 bases between the two ends. In nucleotides, the CDR3 is TGCGCCAGCAGCTTGCGGCCCGTTGCAGCCGTCACCGGGGAGCTGTTTTTT. As protein: CASSLRPVAAVTGELFF.

This chain's CDR3 is CASSIGASGVTDTQYF. The CDR3 coding sequence is TGTGCCAGTAGTATAGGGGCTAGCGGGGTCACAGATACGCAGTATTTT. The rearrangement uses TRBV19 and TRBJ2-3, with TRBD2 identical over 9 bases. The germline V gene has CDR1 LNHDA and CDR2 SQIVND (reference sequence). This CDR3 is 16 amino acids long. Losses at the gene ends were 1 base for V and 2 bases for J; bases not matched to a gene: 4.

Turning to this clone: Other nucleotide sequences in the sample specify the same CDR3. The chain recombines TRBV19 with TRBJ2-2; unclear D gene. From germline, CDR1 is LNHDA and CDR2 SQIVND (reference sequence). V lost 3 bases and J 0 bases, leaving 8 bases between the germline ends. The CDR3 has 15 amino acids. The CDR3 protein is CASSIGATNTGELFF. CDR3 DNA sequence: TGTGCCAGTAGTATCGGCGCGACGAACACCGGGGAGCTGTTTTTT. Filled out from reference TRBV19 and TRBJ2-2, the complete variable domain reads DGGITQSPKYLFRKEGQNVTLSCEQNLNHDAMYWYRQDPGQGLRLIYYSQIVNDFQKGDIAEGYSVSREKKESFPLTVTSAQKNPTAFYLCASSIGATNTGELFFGEGSRLTVL.

The rearrangement joins TRBV6-5 to TRBJ1-2, with TRBD1 matching 7 bases. The V gene end was trimmed by 8 bases and the J gene end by 6 bases; junction bases not matched to a gene: 12. The CDR3 is made up of 14 amino acids. Per germline, CDR1 MNHEY and CDR2 SVGAGI. Written as DNA, the CDR3 is TGTGCCAGCCGGGGTTTGACAGGGACTCATGGCTACACCTTC. Translation gives CASRGLTGTHGYTF.